What follows are 31 T cell receptor beta chains derived from one specimen sequenced in a study of blood T cell repertoires in COVID-19. Produced via immunoSEQ multiplex PCR; TCRdb's table is partial and in-frame only. The sample carries 350,000 to 450,000 clones, around 84% recorded once. Sequencing input: peripheral blood. The source of these receptors is a woman between 18 and 30 years old with acute or convalescent COVID-19.

The gene calls are TRBV6-5 and TRBJ2-3; D is possibly TRBD1 (5 bases). This CDR3 comprises 14 residues. V was shortened by 5 bases and J by 2 bases, with 11 bases between the two germline ends. Germline CDR1 and CDR2: MNHEY and SVGAGI. For the CDR3, the DNA is TGTGCCAGCAGTCCCAGGGTCCACACAGATACGCAGTATTTT. This gives the protein CASSPRVHTDTQYF.

The chain is built from TRBV7-2 and TRBJ2-2; D call uncertain. CDR1 is SGHTA, CDR2 FQGNSA, per germline. The CDR3 spans 14 residues. Trimming took off 5 bases at V and 5 bases at J, with 12 bases between the two ends. The CDR3: CASSPDSKTGELFF. The CDR3 DNA sequence: TGTGCCAGCAGCCCCGATAGTAAGACCGGGGAGCTGTTTTTT.

This sequence joins TRBV7-8 and TRBJ1-2; D not resolved. The V end was cut by 5 bases, the J end by 4 bases, with 20 bases between. Germline V gene lookup returns CDR1 SGHVS and CDR2 FQNEAQ. This CDR3 contains 16 residues. CDR3 DNA: TGTGCCAGCAGCCGCGACAACCAACCCGAAAGCTATGGCTACACCTTC. Encoded protein: CASSRDNQPESYGYTF.

This chain joins TRBV30 and TRBJ2-5, with D tentatively TRBD2 (6 bases). The CDR3 has 12 amino acids. Germline-derived CDR1 and CDR2 are GTSNPN and SVGIG (reference sequence). V lost 3 bases and J lost 1, with 6 bases in between. Written as DNA, the CDR3 is TGTGCCTGGAGCGGGGGCCAAGAGACCCAGTACTTC. Translating it yields CAWSGGQETQYF. Filled out from reference TRBV30 and TRBJ2-5, the complete variable domain reads SQTIHQWPATLVQPVGSPLSLECTVEGTSNPNLYWYRQAAGRGLQLLFYSVGIGQISSEVPQNLSASRPQDRQFILSSKKLLLSDSGFYLCAWSGGQETQYFGPGTRLLVL.

The rearrangement links TRBV6-5 to TRBJ2-7, with 11 bases matching TRBD1. V trimming: 7 bases; J trimming: 6 bases; junction bases outside the gene matches: 8. CDR1 and CDR2 from the germline V gene are MNHEY and SVGAGI. The CDR3 extends over 14 amino acids. The CDR3 reads CASTQTGTGGEQYF. The DNA of the CDR3 is TGTGCCAGCACCCAGACCGGGACAGGGGGCGAGCAGTACTTC.

This chain joins TRBV11-1 and TRBJ1-1; 8 nucleotides line up with TRBD1. The CDR3 loop spans 14 amino acids. Germline V lookup: CDR1 SGHAT, CDR2 FQDESV (reference sequence). V shed 5 bases and J 1 base; nucleotides not matched to a gene: 3. CDR3 coding DNA: TGTGCCAGCAGCCCGGACAGGGCGAACACTGAAGCTTTCTTT. It specifies CASSPDRANTEAFF. The full variable domain, rest sourced from reference TRBV11-1 and TRBJ1-1, is EAEVAQSPRYKITEKSQAVAFWCDPISGHATLYWYRQILGQGPELLVQFQDESVVDDSQLPKDRFSAERLKGVDSTLKIQPAELGDSAMYLCASSPDRANTEAFFGQGTRLTVV.

V gene TRBV28 combines with J gene TRBJ1-5; 7 nucleotides line up with TRBD1. The V segment lost 8 bases and the J segment 2 bases; nucleotides outside the gene matches: 6. Germline V lookup: CDR1 MDHEN, CDR2 SYDVKM. The CDR3 runs 14 residues. In DNA form, the CDR3 reads TGTGCCAGCGGGGCAGGGGGAGGCAATCAGCCCCAGCATTTT. Translating it yields CASGAGGGNQPQHF.

This chain links TRBV2 with TRBJ1-1, with D tentatively TRBD1 (5 bases). The germline CDR1 and CDR2 sequences are SNHLY and FYNNEI. V lost 7 bases to trimming and J lost 3 bases, with 12 bases between them. The CDR3 is made up of 13 amino acids. The CDR3 coding sequence is TGTGCCAGCATTCGTCGGGGGGACACTGAAGCTTTCTTT. Its translation is CASIRRGDTEAFF.

The J gene is TRBJ1-2, the V gene TRBV19; D unresolved. Germline V gene lookup returns CDR1 LNHDA and CDR2 SQIVND (reference sequence). Trimming took off 3 bases at V and 3 bases at J, with 17 bases between the two ends. The CDR3 has 16 amino acids. The CDR3 region is CASSIVSGGRYYGYTF. The CDR3 coding sequence is TGTGCCAGTAGTATTGTTTCAGGAGGAAGGTACTATGGCTACACCTTC.

The chain recombines TRBV7-9 with TRBJ2-5; 12 bases are shared with TRBD1. This CDR3 contains 16 residues. V lost 5 bases and J lost 5; bases outside the gene matches: 9. Looked up from germline, CDR1 is SEHNR and CDR2 is FQNEAQ (reference sequence). The CDR3 DNA reads as TGTGCCAGCAGCCCCGAGGGGACAGGGGGCGTCGAGACCCAGTACTTC. The encoded protein is CASSPEGTGGVETQYF.

This clone appeared once. The chain carries TRBV28 and TRBJ2-1; possible D gene TRBD1, 5 bases. V gave up 8 bases and J gave up 2 bases, with 13 bases separating them. The CDR3 is made up of 14 amino acids. Germline-derived CDR1 and CDR2 are MDHEN and SYDVKM. The CDR3 bases are TGTGCCAGCCTGGCAGGGTCCCCCTACAATGAGCAGTTCTTC. Its translation is CASLAGSPYNEQFF.

This sequence joins TRBV6-6 and TRBJ1-1, with 8 bases identical to TRBD1. V gave up 5 bases and J gave up 1 base; unmatched junction bases: 6. The CDR3 consists of 15 residues. The germline V gene has CDR1 MNHNY and CDR2 SVGAGI (reference sequence). The CDR3 is CASSATGQGNTEAFF. The CDR3 DNA reads TGTGCCAGCAGTGCAACCGGACAGGGGAACACTGAAGCTTTCTTT.

The J gene is TRBJ2-7, the V gene TRBV19; D remains ambiguous. V was pared by 2 bases and J by 7 bases, with 15 bases between. The germline gives CDR1 LNHDA, CDR2 SQIVND (reference sequence). This CDR3 contains 14 residues. DNA for the CDR3: TGTGCCAGTAGTATAAGCCTAGGCCTACGGGAGCAGTACTTC. Translation: CASSISLGLREQYF.

This clone showed up just a few times. The CDR3 loop reads CASGSDSTHNQPQHF. As DNA, the CDR3 is TGTGCCAGCGGCAGCGACAGTACTCACAATCAGCCCCAGCATTTT. The chain recombines TRBV2 with TRBJ1-5, with D perhaps TRBD1 (5 bases). The CDR3 runs 15 residues. Germline V gene sequence: CDR1 SNHLY, CDR2 FYNNEI. With 8 bases removed from V and 3 bases from J, the gap between germline ends came to 17 bases.

The chain is built from TRBV30 and TRBJ2-3, with TRBD2 matching 12 bases. V shed 7 bases, J shed 5 bases, and the junction held 4 bases outside the gene matches. The CDR3 sequence is 13 residues long. CDR1 GTSNPN and CDR2 SVGIG come from the germline V gene (reference sequence). CDR3 protein: CASETSGGDTQYF. CDR3 DNA sequence: TGTGCCTCAGAGACTAGCGGGGGAGATACGCAGTATTTT.

This sequence joins TRBV10-1 and TRBJ1-1; no clear D. This CDR3 has 11 residues. CDR1 and CDR2 (germline): WNHNN, SYGVQD (reference sequence). This CDR3 is CTSGRDTEAFF. The DNA for the CDR3 is TGCACCTCCGGGCGGGACACTGAAGCTTTCTTT.

The V call is TRBV5-4, the J call TRBJ2-1; D might be TRBD2 (6 bases). The V gene lost 6 bases and the J gene lost 2 bases, with 9 bases spanning the gap. The CDR3 is 13 residues long. Germline V gene lookup returns CDR1 SGHNT and CDR2 YYREEE (reference sequence). The CDR3 sequence: CASKLAAYNEQFF. CDR3 DNA: TGTGCCAGCAAACTAGCAGCCTACAATGAGCAGTTCTTC.

CDR3 region: CASSFWTYLQPFAEAFF. The CDR3 DNA sequence: TGTGCCAGCAGCTTTTGGACTTACCTCCAACCATTCGCTGAAGCTTTCTTT. The chain links TRBV7-2 to TRBJ1-1; D gene unclear. Trimming pared 3 bases from V and 6 bases from J, leaving 23 bases between. Germline assignment: CDR1 SGHTA and CDR2 FQGNSA. The CDR3 sequence is 17 residues long.

The chain recombines TRBV13 with TRBJ2-4; a weak D match, TRBD2 (6 bases). Trimming stripped 5 bases from V and 2 bases from J, with 22 bases between. Germline loops: CDR1 PRHDT, CDR2 FYEKMQ (reference sequence). The CDR3 has 18 amino acids. CDR3 in amino acids: CASSGQKQNRGTKNIQYF. In nucleotides, the CDR3 is TGTGCCAGCAGCGGCCAAAAACAAAATCGCGGGACCAAAAACATTCAGTACTTC.

The chain has TRBV19 and TRBJ1-2, with D uncertain. CDR1 is LNHDA and CDR2 is SQIVND in the germline V gene (reference sequence). The CDR3 contains 13 residues. The ends were cut back, 4 bases at V and 4 bases at J, with 10 bases in the middle. The chain's CDR3 is CASSTQVFYGYTF. The CDR3 bases are TGTGCCAGTAGTACCCAGGTCTTCTATGGCTACACCTTC.

This sequence joins TRBV29-1 and TRBJ2-1; D might be TRBD2 (6 bases). CDR3 length equals 14 residues. Trimming removed 7 bases at V and 0 bases at J, with 13 bases between. The germline V gene encodes CDR1 SQVTM and CDR2 ANQGSEA. CDR3 loop: CSAQIGGSYNEQFF. The CDR3 coding sequence is TGCAGCGCCCAGATCGGGGGCTCCTACAATGAGCAGTTCTTC.

V usage is TRBV19 and J usage is TRBJ2-7, with 8 bases identical to TRBD2. The CDR3 is 15 amino acids. Germline V gene sequence: CDR1 LNHDA, CDR2 SQIVND (reference sequence). J gave up 3 bases and V 3 bases, and 7 bases lay outside the gene matches. The CDR3, as DNA: TGTGCCAGTAGTATTCTAGCGGGCATTTACTACGAGCAGTACTTC. Protein: CASSILAGIYYEQYF.

J is TRBJ2-7 and V is TRBV28; TRBD1 matches 9 bases. The V segment lost 6 bases and the J segment 5 bases; nucleotides outside the gene matches: 11. The CDR3 length is 15 residues. Germline V lookup: CDR1 MDHEN, CDR2 SYDVKM. The CDR3 bases are TGTGCCAGCAGCATGCAGGGACAGGGCTTCCACGAGCAGTACTTC. It encodes CASSMQGQGFHEQYF. The complete variable domain, with remaining parts taken from reference TRBV28 and TRBJ2-7, reads DVKVTQSSRYLVKRTGEKVFLECVQDMDHENMFWYRQDPGLGLRLIYFSYDVKMKEKGDIPEGYSVSREKKERFSLILESASTNQTSMYLCASSMQGQGFHEQYFGPGTRLTVT.

The chain couples TRBV4-2 to TRBJ2-3; 14 bases are shared with TRBD2. CDR3 length: 18 amino acids. The V and J ends lost 1 base and 0 bases, in that order; junction bases with no gene match: 3. The germline V gene has CDR1 LGHNA and CDR2 YNFKEQ. CDR3: CASSQGLAGGTSTDTQYF. DNA of the CDR3: TGTGCCAGCAGCCAAGGACTAGCGGGAGGGACTAGCACAGATACGCAGTATTTT.

CDR3 DNA: TGCGCCAGCAGCCCCCCCCGGGAACATTCCTACGAGCAGTACTTC. This translates into CASSPPREHSYEQYF. The V call is TRBV5-1, the J call TRBJ2-7; maybe TRBD2 (5 bases). V shed 4 bases and J shed 1 base, with 15 bases lying between them. The CDR3 loop spans 15 amino acids. Looked up from germline, CDR1 is SGHRS and CDR2 is YFSETQ. The full variable domain, its missing parts supplied by reference TRBV5-1 and TRBJ2-7, is KAGVTQTPRYLIKTRGQQVTLSCSPISGHRSVSWYQQTPGQGLQFLFEYFSETQRNKGNFPGRFSGRQFSNSRSEMNVSTLELGDSALYLCASSPPREHSYEQYFGPGTRLTVT.

This chain joins TRBV5-5 and TRBJ1-1; D is unresolved. The V and J ends lost 1 base and 2 bases respectively, with 9 bases between them. Per germline, CDR1 SGHKS and CDR2 YYEKEE (reference sequence). CDR3 length: 14 amino acids. The CDR3 here is CASSLFQVNTEAFF. CDR3 coding DNA: TGTGCCAGCAGCTTGTTTCAGGTTAACACTGAAGCTTTCTTT.

The V gene is TRBV20-1, the J gene TRBJ2-4, with D unresolved. V was clipped by 1 base and J by 6 bases, with 4 bases between them. The CDR3 contains 11 residues. Germline V gives CDR1 DFQATT, CDR2 SNEGSKA (reference sequence). CDR3 loop: CSARGGNIQYF. CDR3 DNA: TGCAGTGCTAGAGGAGGAAACATTCAGTACTTC.

Only one count was recorded for this clone. The chain carries TRBV27 and TRBJ1-1; D is unclear. CDR3 length: 11 amino acids. The V end lost 5 bases, the J end lost 8 bases, and 9 bases lay between the germline ends. CDR1 is MNHEY and CDR2 is SMNVEV in the germline V gene (reference sequence). CDR3 sequence (DNA): TGTGCCAGCAGTGCAGGTTTGGAAGCTTTCTTT. Its protein product is CASSAGLEAFF.

V gene TRBV5-3 combines with J gene TRBJ2-3, with TRBD2 matching over 7 bases. TRBV5-3 is identified as an open reading frame with a role that is uncertain. The CDR3 is made up of 15 amino acids. Trimming took 1 base from V and 2 from J; bases not matched to a gene: 4. The CDR3 spells CARSLRGRSTDTQYF. CDR3 DNA: TGTGCCAGAAGCTTGCGCGGGAGATCCACAGATACGCAGTATTTT.

This clone is a singleton in its sample. The CDR3: CASSLSYQDNYGYTF. Written as DNA, the CDR3 is TGTGCCAGCAGTCTCTCGTATCAGGATAACTATGGCTACACCTTC. This chain joins TRBV6-5 and TRBJ1-2; D gene uncertain. The CDR3 sequence is 15 residues long. The V gene lost 5 bases and the J gene lost 1 base, with 14 bases spanning the gap. CDR1 MNHEY and CDR2 SVGAGI come from the germline V gene.

The chain couples TRBV27 to TRBJ1-1; 10 nucleotides agree with TRBD1. J lost 0 bases, V lost 5 bases, and 12 bases had no gene match. The CDR3 sequence is 18 residues long. Germline CDR1 reads MNHEY; CDR2 reads SMNVEV (reference sequence). This CDR3 reads CASSPTLTGTGVNTEAFF. The CDR3 DNA reads as TGTGCCAGCAGTCCTACACTAACCGGGACAGGGGTGAACACTGAAGCTTTCTTT.